One and the same sample provided the 5 T cell receptor beta chains below, sequenced in a study of blood T cell repertoires in COVID-19 (dated by TCRdb to the early 2020s). The library was generated by the immunoSEQ multiplex PCR assay. The immuneACCESS repertoire file appears here via TCRdb, limited to in-frame rearrangements. These files lack a portion of the clones; in checked studies, under half of the deficit traces to unresolved V genes, and the cause of the others is not known. The sample has around 140,000 clones on record, about 86% of them singletons. The ten most abundant clones make up approximately 8% of the sample. Sequencing was carried out using peripheral blood. Receptor source: a woman aged 55-75 years with acute or convalescent COVID-19.

The chain employs TRBV9 and TRBJ2-4, with D possibly matching TRBD2 (5 bases). The V gene's germline CDR1 is SGDLS and CDR2 YYNGEE. Trimming stripped 0 bases from V and 2 bases from J, with 12 bases between. There are 16 residues in the CDR3. CDR3 coding DNA: TGTGCCAGCAGCGTAGATCCATCGGGGACCAAAAACATTCAGTACTTC. It is translated as CASSVDPSGTKNIQYF. The full variable domain, rest sourced from reference TRBV9 and TRBJ2-4, is DSGVTQTPKHLITATGQRVTLRCSPRSGDLSVYWYQQSLDQGLQFLIQYYNGEERAKGNILERFSAQQFPDLHSELNLSSLELGDSALYFCASSVDPSGTKNIQYFGAGTRLSVL.

The chain combines TRBV7-2 with TRBJ1-6; 9 bases align to TRBD1. The germline V gene has CDR1 SGHTA and CDR2 FQGNSA. With 3 bases clipped from V and 8 bases from J, the junction kept 5 bases outside the gene matches. The CDR3 covers 15 residues. CDR3 in DNA: TGTGCCAGCAGCTTTACCGGGACAGGGTATTCACCCCTCCACTTT. As protein: CASSFTGTGYSPLHF.

The chain employs TRBV7-9 and TRBJ1-4, with TRBD1 matching over 8 bases. This CDR3 has 14 residues. The V and J ends lost 8 bases and 3 bases, in that order; junction bases with no gene match: 5. CDR1 is SEHNR, CDR2 FQNEAQ, per germline (reference sequence). The CDR3 sequence: CASGDRGANEKLFF. The CDR3, as DNA: TGTGCCAGCGGAGACAGGGGTGCTAATGAAAAACTGTTTTTT. Based on the CDR3 plus reference TRBV7-9 and TRBJ1-4, the full variable domain is DTGVSQNPRHKITKRGQNVTFRCDPISEHNRLYWYRQTLGQGPEFLTYFQNEAQLEKSRLLSDRFSAERPKGSFSTLEIQRTEQGDSAMYLCASGDRGANEKLFFGSGTQLSVL.

The V gene is TRBV9, the J gene TRBJ2-3; 9 nucleotides match TRBD2. The CDR3 runs 18 residues. Trimming at V came to 3 bases and at J to 3 bases, leaving 14 bases not matched to a gene. Germline V CDR1 and CDR2: SGDLS, YYNGEE. The CDR3 sequence: CASSGTGTSMFRTDTQYF. DNA for the CDR3: TGTGCCAGCAGCGGTACCGGGACTAGCATGTTCAGGACAGATACGCAGTATTTT.

The CDR3 DNA reads TGCGCCAGCAGCCAGGTGGGACAGGGAGCAGGCTATGGCTACACCTTC. This translates into CASSQVGQGAGYGYTF. The chain combines TRBV4-1 with TRBJ1-2; 9 nucleotides line up with TRBD1. This CDR3 has 16 amino acids. Germline trimming cut 3 bases from V and 4 bases from J; bases unmatched to any gene: 9. CDR1 and CDR2 from the germline V gene are MGHRA and YSYEKL.